This T cell receptor beta chain stems from a study of blood T cells in healthy people across ages. Points from the study as a whole: In long-lived donors, naive CD4+ cell counts and diversity exceeded those of aged donors. Those diversity estimates obtained from one million T cells were thought to be underestimates.

A second PCR, run for about 7 to 11 cycles, used a sample-barcoded 5' primer plus a J-beta primer mix. The authors tagged each cDNA molecule using a template-switch adaptor with 12 random nucleotides. MiXCR, applied by TCRdb to the 5' RACE reads, yields one record per CDR3 protein. Of approximately 850,000 distinct CDR3 sequences detected, 55% to 75% appear once; the ten largest clones hold roughly 22%. Comment on this clonotype: Its antigen is not identified.

The specimen sequenced was blood. The source is a man aged 25-40 years in good health.

CDR3 region: CASSQDVRGKYGYTF. The CDR3 DNA follows: TGCGCCAGCAGCCAAGATGTCAGGGGGAAGTATGGCTACACCTTC. The chain uses TRBV4-3 and TRBJ1-2; TRBD1 agrees at 7 bases. The CDR3 totals 15 residues. The junction had 6 bases not matched to a gene; V was cut back by 0 bases and J by 5 bases. The germline gives CDR1 LGHNA, CDR2 YSLEER.